The sequence of this T cell receptor beta chain was determined in a study of T cell repertoires in cytomegalovirus infection. The table lists this clonotype with a few counts. Its cognate antigen is unknown. This CDR3 is built from 14 residues. Trimming removed 3 bases from V and 5 bases from J, with 14 bases in between. The germline gives CDR1 DFQATT, CDR2 SNEGSKA (reference sequence). TCRdb re-derived calls from the reads in MiXCR, one entry per CDR3 protein. This table has under 200,000 distinct CDR3 sequences, roughly a fifth appearing once. The sequence came from a human donor in good health (CMV status not recorded). Some clones in this sample may be carry-over from other donors' samples. Material: CD8+ T cells from cultured PBMCs, obtained from culture after CMV antigen stimulation. The chain has TRBV20-1 and TRBJ2-1; D may be TRBD2 (5 bases). The CDR3 reads CSASGEIPHNEQFF. DNA of the CDR3: TGCAGTGCTAGCGGGGAGATTCCCCACAATGAGCAGTTCTTC.